A selection of T cell receptor beta chains follows, all from one sample in a study of T cell repertoires in cytomegalovirus infection. TCRdb reanalysed the reads using MiXCR and keeps one entry per CDR3 protein. Of 650,000 to 850,000 distinct CDR3 sequences listed, roughly 28% are singletons. No antigen has been identified for these receptors. Source: cultured CD8+ T cells from PBMCs, taken from culture after CMV antigen stimulation. These TCRs come from a human donor in good health (CMV status not recorded). Some clones in this sample may be carry-over from other donors' samples. CDR3s include the opening cysteine and the closing phenylalanine or tryptophan. The order of the fields is D gene, J gene, clone size, V gene, CDR3 DNA, CDR3 protein. A D gene is named only where the DNA matches it firmly. Rows give clone size only sometimes, using once, few, many, or a class for an expanded clone.

TRBD1,TRBJ1-1,many,TRBV7-9,TGTGCCAGCAGCTTACCGACAGGGACAGGGGACACTGAAGCTTTCTTT,CASSLPTGTGDTEAFF
TRBD1,TRBJ1-5,.,TRBV15,TGTGCCACCAGCAGACGAAGACAGGGCGGTCAGCCCCAGCATTTT,CATSRRRQGGQPQHF
.,TRBJ1-6,few,TRBV19,TGTGCCAGTAGTATGGGCAGCTCCTATAATTCACCCCTCCACTTT,CASSMGSSYNSPLHF
.,TRBJ1-1,few,TRBV7-9,TGTGCCAGCAGCCCCCCCCCGGTTACTGAAGCTTTCTTT,CASSPPPVTEAFF
.,TRBJ1-1,many,TRBV7-2,TGTGCCAGCAGCTGGGCGGGGCTCATGAACACTGAAGCTTTCTTT,CASSWAGLMNTEAFF
TRBD2,TRBJ2-1,few,TRBV12-3/TRBV12-4,TGTGCCAGCAGGCCCCCGGGGTTGGGAGGGTACAATGAGCAGTTCTTC,CASRPPGLGGYNEQFF
.,TRBJ2-2,.,TRBV10-2,TGCGCCAGCAGTGAGTCTTCAGCGACACCTGGTCTCGCGAACACCGGGGAGCTGTTTTTT,CASSESSATPGLANTGELFF
.,TRBJ2-1,once,TRBV27,TGTGCCAGCAGTTATACGACGGAATTCTACAATGAGCAGTTCTTC,CASSYTTEFYNEQFF
TRBD2,TRBJ2-2,.,TRBV29-1,TGCAGCGTTGAAGGTCTAGCGGGGGGGCGGACCGGGGAGCTGTTTTTT,CSVEGLAGGRTGELFF
TRBD2,TRBJ2-2,few,TRBV20-1,TGCAGTGCTAGCCATCAGCGGGGGAAGGTCGGGGAGCTGTTTTTT,CSASHQRGKVGELFF
.,TRBJ2-1,.,TRBV7-9,TGTGCCAGCAGCTTAGCGGGGTACCGCTCCTACAATGAGCAGTTCTTC,CASSLAGYRSYNEQFF
TRBD1,TRBJ1-1,.,TRBV7-6,TGTGCCAGCAGCCCGGGACAGGGGGTTATAGGCACTGAAGCTTTCTTT,CASSPGQGVIGTEAFF
.,TRBJ1-6,few,TRBV11-2,TGTGCCAGCAGCTTAGTTGCTAACTCCTATAATTCACCCCTCCACTTT,CASSLVANSYNSPLHF
.,TRBJ1-5,.,TRBV19,TGTGCCAGTAGTATTACAGGTTACAATCAGCCCCAGCATTTT,CASSITGYNQPQHF
.,TRBJ1-1,many,TRBV4-1,TGCGCCAGCAGCCGGGGCGACGGGAACACTGAAGCTTTCTTT,CASSRGDGNTEAFF
TRBD1,TRBJ2-1,few,TRBV7-9,TGTGCCAGCAGCCGGGGACAGGGTAGTAATGAGCAGTTCTTC,CASSRGQGSNEQFF
.,TRBJ1-1,many,TRBV12-3/TRBV12-4,TGTGCCAGCAGTCCGTGGACGGATAACACTGAAGCTTTCTTT,CASSPWTDNTEAFF
TRBD2,TRBJ2-1,.,TRBV7-8,TGTGCCAGCAGCTACGGACTAGCGGGACGCAATGAGCAGTTCTTC,CASSYGLAGRNEQFF
TRBD1,TRBJ2-2,.,TRBV6-8,TGTGCCAGCAGTTACTCGAGGGGGCCCGCGAACACCGGGGAGCTGTTTTTT,CASSYSRGPANTGELFF
TRBD1,TRBJ2-1,many,TRBV19,TGTGCCAGTAGCCCGGGACAGGGGGCTGGTGAGCAGTTCTTC,CASSPGQGAGEQFF
TRBD1,TRBJ1-1,.,TRBV29-1,TGCAGCGCCGCTGGACAGGGGACCGTACCGAACACTGAAGCTTTCTTT,CSAAGQGTVPNTEAFF
.,TRBJ2-1,.,TRBV7-9,TGTGCCAGCAGGCCGGGGGGCCTGTACAATGAGCAGTTCTTC,CASRPGGLYNEQFF
TRBD1,TRBJ1-1,.,TRBV12-3/TRBV12-4,TGTGCCAGCAGTTTCGGCGACAGGGGGTGGACTGAAGCTTTCTTT,CASSFGDRGWTEAFF
.,TRBJ2-1,many,TRBV7-6,TGTGCCAGCAGCCCTGCCGGGGGCCCTATCAGTGAGCAGTTCTTC,CASSPAGGPISEQFF
.,TRBJ1-5,.,TRBV7-8,TGTGCCAGCAGCTTCTGGGGCGAAGGTCAGCCCCAGCATTTT,CASSFWGEGQPQHF
TRBD1,TRBJ1-3,few,TRBV27,TGTGCCAGCAGTCCGCTCCCGACAGGGCCTGGAAACACCATATATTTT,CASSPLPTGPGNTIYF
.,TRBJ1-6,.,TRBV27,TGTGCCAGCAGTTTATCCTATGCGTCACCCCTCCACTTT,CASSLSYASPLHF
.,TRBJ1-4,.,TRBV7-9,TGTGCCAGCAGCCCAAACCAGAATGAAAAACTGTTTTTT,CASSPNQNEKLFF
TRBD1,TRBJ1-6,.,TRBV2,TGTGCCAGCAGTGACGGGACAGGGGATAGTAATTCACCCCTCCACTTT,CASSDGTGDSNSPLHF
TRBD2,TRBJ2-1,many,TRBV7-9,TGTGCCAGCAGCTTAACTCCAGCGGGGGTGAATGAGCAGTTCTTC,CASSLTPAGVNEQFF
TRBD1,TRBJ1-6,.,TRBV6-6,TGTGCCAGCACCCGCTTTTGGGACAGGGTTGATTCACCCCTCCACTTT,CASTRFWDRVDSPLHF
.,TRBJ2-3,.,TRBV7-9,TGTGCCAGCAGCGGGGCAGGGACTCAGAGGGATACGCAGTATTTT,CASSGAGTQRDTQYF
.,TRBJ2-6,.,TRBV7-9,TGTGCCAGCAGCTCCTCAGGCTTGAGCTCTGGGGCCAACGTCCTGACTTTC,CASSSSGLSSGANVLTF
TRBD1,TRBJ1-2,.,TRBV5-1,TGCGCCAGCAGCCCGGGACAGTACCTCAACTATGGCTACACCTTC,CASSPGQYLNYGYTF
TRBD1,TRBJ1-2,few,TRBV6-6,TGTGCCAGCAGCGGCCGGACAGGGAGCGATGGCTACACCTTC,CASSGRTGSDGYTF
TRBD1,TRBJ2-1,.,TRBV24-1,TGTGCCACCAGTCGGACAGGAGCGTCCTACAATGAGCAGTTCTTC,CATSRTGASYNEQFF
.,TRBJ2-5,few,TRBV27,TGTGCCAGCAGTCCCGACTCCGGGGAGACCCAGTACTTC,CASSPDSGETQYF
.,TRBJ2-7,.,TRBV27,TGTGCCAGCAGTTCGTATGTGGGCTACGAGCAGTACTTC,CASSSYVGYEQYF
TRBD1,TRBJ2-1,few,TRBV9,TGTGCCAGCAGCGTAGGGGACAGTCATCTTGAGCAGTTCTTC,CASSVGDSHLEQFF
.,TRBJ1-6,few,TRBV20-1,TGCAGTGCTAGAGATAAAGGATGGCCCTATAATTCACCCCTCCACTTT,CSARDKGWPYNSPLHF
.,TRBJ1-4,.,TRBV20-1,TGCAGTGCTAGAGATTTCGGAGTTTCTAATGAAAAACTGTTTTTT,CSARDFGVSNEKLFF
TRBD2,TRBJ2-4,few,TRBV6-5,TGTGCCAGCAGGTCCGGGGGGGCCAGGAACATTCAGTACTTC,CASRSGGARNIQYF
TRBD1,TRBJ2-1,.,TRBV7-6,TGTGCCAGCAGCTCGACAGGGGCCAGGAGCTCCTACAATGAGCAGTTCTTC,CASSSTGARSSYNEQFF
TRBD2,TRBJ2-1,.,TRBV7-3,TGTGCCAGCAGCCCCGCCGGGGGGGATTACAATGAGCAGTTCTTC,CASSPAGGDYNEQFF
.,TRBJ2-2,.,TRBV7-9,TGTGCCAGCAGCCGCCTCAGGAACTCGAACACCGGGGAGCTGTTTTTT,CASSRLRNSNTGELFF
TRBD1,TRBJ2-5,once,TRBV9,TGTGCCAGCAGCCTCCAACTCTCGGGACAGGGAAGAGAGACCCAGTACTTC,CASSLQLSGQGRETQYF
TRBD1,TRBJ2-3,few,TRBV4-1,TGCGCCAGCAGCCACCCGTCGCAGGGGGAAGATACGCAGTATTTT,CASSHPSQGEDTQYF
.,TRBJ2-5,many,TRBV6-5,TGTGCCAGCAGTTACTCCGGGGGTGGGGAGACCCAGTACTTC,CASSYSGGGETQYF
TRBD2,TRBJ2-7,.,TRBV4-3,TGCGCCAGCAGCCCCCAGGCGGGGGCCTACGAGCAGTACTTC,CASSPQAGAYEQYF
.,TRBJ1-5,.,TRBV10-3,TGTGCCATCAGTGACAGGGGTGGAGGGGTCAATCAGCCCCAGCATTTT,CAISDRGGGVNQPQHF
.,TRBJ1-1,.,TRBV7-8,TGTGCCTCCCAGGGACCCGGGGCGGAAGCTTTCTTT,CASQGPGAEAFF
.,TRBJ1-1,.,TRBV6-2/TRBV6-3,TGTGCCAGCAGTCCTACAAGTGAATGGACAGAGAACACTGAAGCTTTCTTT,CASSPTSEWTENTEAFF
.,TRBJ1-5,few,TRBV12-3/TRBV12-4,TGTGCCAGCAGTTTTATTGGCCGCCATAGCAATCAGCCCCAGCATTTT,CASSFIGRHSNQPQHF